The 8 T cell receptor beta chains below were found in one sample sequenced in a study of blood T cell repertoires in COVID-19. Data came from immunoSEQ multiplex PCR; TCRdb stores just in-frame clones and leaves some out. The sample carries about 100,000 clones, roughly 84% recorded once. Sample: peripheral blood. These receptors all come from a human donor in a cohort sampled during active COVID-19.

V usage is TRBV2 and J usage is TRBJ2-1, with 11 positions matching TRBD2. The ends lost 7 bases at V and 6 bases at J; junction bases unmatched: 14. Germline V gene data show CDR1 as SNHLY and CDR2 as FYNNEI. CDR3 size: 17 residues. The CDR3 is CASKDPSGGTVSNEQFF. CDR3 coding DNA: TGTGCCAGCAAGGACCCTAGCGGGGGGACGGTAAGCAATGAGCAGTTCTTC.

The V call is TRBV4-1, the J call TRBJ2-7, with D perhaps TRBD1 (7 bases). Germline CDR1 MGHRA, CDR2 YSYEKL. CDR3 length: 15 amino acids. V gave up 1 base and J gave up 5 bases, with 15 bases separating them. CDR3: CASSQGITGEDEQYF. The CDR3 bases are TGCGCCAGCAGCCAAGGAATTACAGGGGAGGACGAGCAGTACTTC.

CDR3 DNA: TGTGCCAGCAGCTTGGGACTAGCGGGAGCGGCGCAGTACTTC. Protein sequence: CASSLGLAGAAQYF. The chain couples TRBV7-2 to TRBJ2-7, with 14 nucleotides matching TRBD2. V dropped 3 bases and J dropped 9; count of bases not matched to a gene: 4. Germline values: CDR1 SGHTA, CDR2 FQGNSA. The CDR3 sequence is 14 residues long.

This rearrangement joins TRBV19 to TRBJ1-3, with a possible D match to TRBD1 (6 bases). Trimming removed 3 bases from V and 4 bases from J, with 10 bases in between. This CDR3 contains 14 residues. The germline V gene has CDR1 LNHDA and CDR2 SQIVND (reference sequence). CDR3 in amino acids: CASSIRGSGNTIYF. The CDR3 DNA sequence: TGTGCCAGTAGTATCAGGGGATCCGGAAACACCATATATTTT.

This clone was detected once. The rearrangement links TRBV4-1 to TRBJ2-5; 11 bases match TRBD2. V gave up 3 bases and J gave up 5 bases; unmatched junction bases: 11. In germline, CDR1 is MGHRA, CDR2 YSYEKL. This CDR3 has 17 residues. DNA of the CDR3: TGCGCCAGCAGCCAGTTCATAGCGGGGGGGCCGTGGGAGACCCAGTACTTC. This codes for CASSQFIAGGPWETQYF.

The rearrangement uses TRBV7-2 and TRBJ2-2; D is undetermined. Germline V CDR1 and CDR2: SGHTA, FQGNSA. With 4 bases removed from V and 5 bases from J, the gap between germline ends came to 8 bases. The CDR3 runs 13 residues. The CDR3 coding sequence is TGTGCCAGCAGCTCCAGAAGTACCGGGGAGCTGTTTTTT. Translation: CASSSRSTGELFF.

The chain combines TRBV9 with TRBJ1-3; D unresolved. The CDR3 spans 18 residues. V lost 0 bases and J lost 0, with 16 bases in between. Germline assignment: CDR1 SGDLS and CDR2 YYNGEE. Written as DNA, the CDR3 is TGTGCCAGCAGCGTAGCGTCTCCGGGAACCACCTCTGGAAACACCATATATTTT. This gives the protein CASSVASPGTTSGNTIYF.

In nucleotides, the CDR3 is TGTGCCAGTAGTAGGGAGCGCACGGGAAACACCATATATTTT. Translation: CASSRERTGNTIYF. This chain uses TRBV19 with TRBJ1-3, with D unresolved. Trimming removed 4 bases from V and 4 bases from J, with 11 bases in between. CDR1 is LNHDA and CDR2 is SQIVND in the germline V gene (reference sequence). The CDR3 totals 14 residues. The full variable domain, with the rest looked up from reference TRBV19 and TRBJ1-3, is DGGITQSPKYLFRKEGQNVTLSCEQNLNHDAMYWYRQDPGQGLRLIYYSQIVNDFQKGDIAEGYSVSREKKESFPLTVTSAQKNPTAFYLCASSRERTGNTIYFGEGSWLTVV.